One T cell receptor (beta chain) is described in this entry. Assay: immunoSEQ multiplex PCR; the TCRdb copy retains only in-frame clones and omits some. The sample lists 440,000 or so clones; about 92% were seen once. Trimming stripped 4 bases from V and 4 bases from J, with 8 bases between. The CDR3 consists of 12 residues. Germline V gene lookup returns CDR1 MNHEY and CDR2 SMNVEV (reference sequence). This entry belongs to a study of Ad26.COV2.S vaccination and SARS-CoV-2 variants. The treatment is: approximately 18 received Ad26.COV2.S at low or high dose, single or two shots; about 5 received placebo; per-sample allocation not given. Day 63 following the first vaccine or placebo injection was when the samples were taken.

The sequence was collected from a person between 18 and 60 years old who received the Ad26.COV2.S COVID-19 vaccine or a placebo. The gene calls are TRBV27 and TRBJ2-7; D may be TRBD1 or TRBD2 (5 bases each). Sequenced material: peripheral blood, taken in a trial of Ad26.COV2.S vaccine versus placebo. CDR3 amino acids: CASSSGRYEQYF. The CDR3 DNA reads TGTGCCAGCAGTTCGGGGCGATACGAGCAGTACTTC.